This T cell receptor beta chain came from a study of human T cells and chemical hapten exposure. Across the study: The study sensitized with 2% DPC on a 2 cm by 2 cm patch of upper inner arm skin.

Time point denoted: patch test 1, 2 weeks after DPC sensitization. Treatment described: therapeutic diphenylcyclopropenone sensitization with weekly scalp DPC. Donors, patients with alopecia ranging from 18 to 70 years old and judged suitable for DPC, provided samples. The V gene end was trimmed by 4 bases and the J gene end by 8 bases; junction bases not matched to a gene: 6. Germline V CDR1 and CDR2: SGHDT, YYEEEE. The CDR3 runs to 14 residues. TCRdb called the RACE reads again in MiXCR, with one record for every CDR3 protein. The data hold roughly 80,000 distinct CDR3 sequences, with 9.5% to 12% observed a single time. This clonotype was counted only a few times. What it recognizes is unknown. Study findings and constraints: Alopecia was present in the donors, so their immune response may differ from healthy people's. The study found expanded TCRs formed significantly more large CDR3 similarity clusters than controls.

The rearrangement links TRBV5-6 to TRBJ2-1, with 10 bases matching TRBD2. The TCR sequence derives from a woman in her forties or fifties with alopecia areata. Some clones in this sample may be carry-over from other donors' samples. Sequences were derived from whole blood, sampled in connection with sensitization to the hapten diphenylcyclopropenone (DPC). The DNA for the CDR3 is TGTGCCAGCAGCCCCGGACTAGCGGTGCATGAGCAGTTCTTC. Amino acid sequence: CASSPGLAVHEQFF.